The T cell receptor (beta chain) under discussion was sequenced for a study of OX40 agonist ivuxolimab in advanced cancers. On the study more broadly: Each patient was given ivuxolimab into a vein every 2 weeks, at 0.01 to 10 mg/kg. Dose-escalation cases comprised hepatocellular carcinoma, melanoma, renal cell or head and neck cancer. Study-level findings and limits: Dose levels from 0.1 to 3.0 mg/kg saw CD4+ and CD8+ blood T cells expand clonally by week 6. With doses of 0.1-3.0 mg/kg, partial responders showed among the lowest clonal expansion.

About this clone: Its antigen is unknown.

Produced via immunoSEQ multiplex PCR; TCRdb's table is partial and in-frame only. Among 35,000 to 45,000 clones listed, 82% were seen once. This CDR3 is built from 13 residues. Germline values: CDR1 MDHEN, CDR2 SYDVKM. Trimming at V came to 2 bases and at J to 7 bases, leaving 1 base not matched to a gene. The specimen was CD4+ or CD8+ T cells sorted from blood, collected in a trial of the OX40 agonist ivuxolimab. This clonotype was sampled from an adult with an advanced solid tumor such as melanoma, head and neck, liver or kidney cancer. V and J are TRBV28 and TRBJ2-2, with 7 nucleotides matching TRBD2. CDR3 residues: CASSLTSVGELFF. In nucleotides, the CDR3 is TGTGCCAGCAGTTTAACTAGCGTCGGGGAGCTGTTTTTT.